The rows below give T cell receptor beta chains drawn from one sample of a study of blood T cells in healthy people across ages. TCRdb called the 5' RACE reads again in MiXCR, with one record for every CDR3 protein. The table includes over 500,000 distinct CDR3 sequences, roughly half detected once. The sample comprised blood. The source of these receptors is an elderly woman in good health. Each CDR3 is given with its conserved first and last residue. Each record gives: J gene, clone size, D gene, CDR3 length, V gene, CDR3 DNA, CDR3 protein. D genes are given only for firm matches. Clone size is given for some rows only: seen once, a few or many times, or a class if the clone is expanded.

>TRBJ2-3|NA|NA|15|TRBV2
TGTGCCAGCAGTGCAGGGACGGTCGCACCGGGTACGCAGTATTTT
CASSAGTVAPGTQYF
>TRBJ2-5|NA|NA|13|TRBV12-3/TRBV12-4
TGTGCCAGCAGTTTAGCCGGGGGCTACGAGCGGTACTTC
CASSLAGGYERYF
>TRBJ2-7|NA|TRBD2|15|TRBV29-1
TGCAGCGTTGAAATAGCGGGAGACTTCGCCTACGAGCAGTACTTC
CSVEIAGDFAYEQYF
>TRBJ2-1|once|TRBD2|13|TRBV14
TGTGCCAGCAGCCGGACTAGCAGGAGGGCCAAGTTCTTC
CASSRTSRRAKFF
>TRBJ2-1|once|TRBD2|17|TRBV5-1
TGCGCCAGCAGCTTGGAGGCGGGAGCCCCACCTTACAATGAGCAGTTCTTC
CASSLEAGAPPYNEQFF
>TRBJ2-1|many|NA|15|TRBV27
TGTGCCAGCAGTTTAAGCCGACTCCTACGGAATGAGCAGTTCTTC
CASSLSRLLRNEQFF
>TRBJ2-7|many|NA|15|TRBV7-9
TGTGCCAGCAGCTTAAGATCGGGTATTAGCTACGAGCAGTACTTC
CASSLRSGISYEQYF
>TRBJ2-5|many|NA|15|TRBV20-1
TGCAGTGCTAGAGAGATATTGACAGGCCAAGAGACCCAGTACTTC
CSAREILTGQETQYF
>TRBJ1-1|NA|NA|12|TRBV20-1
TGCAGTGCCACAACCGGAGGGCCCGAAGCTTTCTTT
CSATTGGPEAFF
>TRBJ2-3|NA|NA|14|TRBV25-1
TGTGCCAGCAGTGAATACGTGGGAGCAGATACGCAGTATTTT
CASSEYVGADTQYF
>TRBJ2-1|many|TRBD1|16|TRBV28
TGTGCCAGCAGTTTCCGCGGGACAGGGGTCCACAGGGAGCAGTTCTTC
CASSFRGTGVHREQFF
>TRBJ2-2|many|NA|15|TRBV6-6
TGTGCCAGCAGTTACACCAGGGAAAACACCGGGGAGCTGTTTTTT
CASSYTRENTGELFF
>TRBJ2-5|NA|NA|12|TRBV7-9
TGTGCCAGCAGCTCGACTTATGAGACCCAGTACTTC
CASSSTYETQYF
>TRBJ2-2|few|NA|16|TRBV7-9
TGTGCCAGCAGGAACCAGCTTTGGGGGAACACCGGGGAGCTGTTTTTT
CASRNQLWGNTGELFF
>TRBJ1-1|NA|NA|13|TRBV10-3
TGTGCCATCAAGCCGGACAGGAACACTGAAGCTTTCTTT
CAIKPDRNTEAFF
>TRBJ2-7|NA|TRBD1|13|TRBV6-6
TGTGCCAGCAGTAGCCGACAGGGATACGAGCAGTACTTC
CASSSRQGYEQYF
>TRBJ1-2|many|NA|15|TRBV27
TGTGCCAGCAGTTTATCGGGGCAGGCCGCCTATGGCTACACCTTC
CASSLSGQAAYGYTF
>TRBJ2-1|few|NA|12|TRBV28
TGTGCCAGCAGGCGTTCCTACAATGAGCAGTTCTTC
CASRRSYNEQFF
>TRBJ1-1|once|TRBD1|13|TRBV6-5
TGTGCCAGCAGACAGGGGTTGAACACTGGAGCTTTCTTT
CASRQGLNTGAFF
>TRBJ2-2|NA|TRBD2|16|TRBV3-1
TGTGCCAGCAGCCAGTCGCTAGCGGGGGGGCCCGGGGAGCTGTTTTTT
CASSQSLAGGPGELFF
>TRBJ2-4|many|NA|18|TRBV28
TGTGCCAGCAAGGGATCTGCACTCGGGGGTTCGGCCAAAAACATTCAGTACTTC
CASKGSALGGSAKNIQYF
>TRBJ2-3|many|NA|12|TRBV7-9
TGTGCCAGCAACTGGGGTACAGATACGCAGTATTTT
CASNWGTDTQYF
>TRBJ1-5|NA|NA|12|TRBV2
TGTGCCAGCAGCAGATCAATTCAGCCCCAGCATTTT
CASSRSIQPQHF
>TRBJ1-2|NA|NA|14|TRBV29-1
TGCAGCGTTGAGGAGGATGAGGGGATCTATGGCTACACCTTC
CSVEEDEGIYGYTF
>TRBJ2-1|many|NA|13|TRBV12-3/TRBV12-4
TGTGCCAGCAGTCTCGGATCGTCCGATGAGCAGTTCTTC
CASSLGSSDEQFF
>TRBJ2-3|few|NA|17|TRBV6-1
TGTGCCAGCAGTCTAAGCCGGGGAAATGGCCACCCAGATACGCAGTATTTT
CASSLSRGNGHPDTQYF
>TRBJ2-5|few|NA|16|TRBV3-1
TGTGCCAGCAGCCTCTTAGGGGGGCGGACCGACCATGAGCAGTACTTC
CASSLLGGRTDHEQYF
>TRBJ1-5|NA|NA|15|TRBV18
TGTGCCAGCTCACTAGGACTCGAAGGCAATCAGCCCCAGCATTTT
CASSLGLEGNQPQHF
>TRBJ1-5|once|TRBD1|16|TRBV4-3
TGCGCCAGCAGCCAAGAGTACCGACAGGGACCTCAGCCCCAGCATTTT
CASSQEYRQGPQPQHF
>TRBJ2-7|few|TRBD2|15|TRBV27
TGTGCCAGCAGTTTGACTAGCGGAGAAACCTACGAGCAGTACTTC
CASSLTSGETYEQYF
>TRBJ2-2|many|NA|13|TRBV6-6
TGCAGTACAGGGTCAGGGTACACCGGGGAGCTGTTTTTT
CSTGSGYTGELFF
>TRBJ1-1|NA|NA|16|TRBV28
TGTGCCAGCAGCGTGGGGGCGGAGGAATTGAACACTGAAGCTTTCTTT
CASSVGAEELNTEAFF
>TRBJ1-2|few|NA|13|TRBV25-1
TGTGCCAGCAGTGGAACATCCTCGTGGGGCTACACCTTC
CASSGTSSWGYTF
>TRBJ1-1|NA|NA|13|TRBV5-1
TGCGCCAGCAGCCTCCAACCTGACACTGAAACTTTCTTT
CASSLQPDTETFF
>TRBJ2-7|NA|NA|16|TRBV6-2/TRBV6-3
TGTGCCAGCAGTTACTCGTCGAGACTACCCTACAATGAGCAGTACTTC
CASSYSSRLPYNEQYF
>TRBJ1-2|few|NA|15|TRBV6-2/TRBV6-3
TGTGCCAGCAGTCCCGGGACGCAAGGGTCCTATGGCTACACCTTC
CASSPGTQGSYGYTF
>TRBJ2-7|NA|TRBD2|13|TRBV15
TGTGTCACCAGCACTCGGGAGGGTTACGAGCAGTACTTC
CVTSTREGYEQYF
>TRBJ2-3|NA|NA|17|TRBV6-2/TRBV6-3
TGTGCCAGCAGTTACTCCCCTGACTCGCTAGACACAGATACGCAGTATTTT
CASSYSPDSLDTDTQYF
>TRBJ2-1|many|TRBD2|15|TRBV12-3/TRBV12-4
TGTGCCAGCAGCCGCCGGACCAGCGGGAACAATGAGCAGTTCTTC
CASSRRTSGNNEQFF
>TRBJ2-7|many|NA|14|TRBV18
TGTGCCAGCTCACCACGCAGGGGTTCCTACGAGCAGTACTTC
CASSPRRGSYEQYF
>TRBJ2-7|NA|NA|15|TRBV28
TGTGCCAGCAGTTCGGGCAGCCCGAGCTCCTACGAGCAGTACTTC
CASSSGSPSSYEQYF
>TRBJ2-3|NA|NA|14|TRBV15
TGTGCCACCAGCAGTCCCCATTCCACAGATACGCAGTATTTT
CATSSPHSTDTQYF
>TRBJ2-3|once|TRBD2|18|TRBV4-3
TGCGCCAGCAGCCAAGGGTCTCTGGCGGGAGGGAGCACAGATACGCAGTATTTT
CASSQGSLAGGSTDTQYF
>TRBJ2-7|NA|NA|12|TRBV20-1
TGCAGTGCTTACAGGTTATCCTACGAGCAGTACTTC
CSAYRLSYEQYF
>TRBJ1-2|many|NA|13|TRBV27
TGTGCCAGCAGTTTTCCGGGGGCGAGGGGCTACACCTTC
CASSFPGARGYTF
>TRBJ1-4|NA|NA|15|TRBV12-3/TRBV12-4
TGTGCCAGCAGTTTACAGTTTCCCACTAATGAAAAACTGTTTTTT
CASSLQFPTNEKLFF
>TRBJ2-6|NA|NA|16|TRBV5-1
TGCGCCAGCAGCTTGGATTGGGGAGCCGGGGCCAACGTCCTGACTTTC
CASSLDWGAGANVLTF
>TRBJ2-3|NA|TRBD2|16|TRBV13
TGTGCCAGCAGCGCGGCTAGCGGGGGGCCCACAGATACGCAGTATTTT
CASSAASGGPTDTQYF
>TRBJ1-2|many|TRBD1|13|TRBV20-1
TGCAGTGCCCGGACAGGAAATAACTATGGCTACACCTTC
CSARTGNNYGYTF
>TRBJ2-5|few|NA|14|TRBV23-1
TGCGCCAGCAGTCAATACGGCGGTCAAGAGACCCAGTACTTC
CASSQYGGQETQYF
>TRBJ1-2|NA|TRBD1|16|TRBV20-1
TGCAGTGCTAGAGATCATTCAGGGGGAGGATTTAATGGCTACACCTTC
CSARDHSGGGFNGYTF